These 18 T cell receptor beta chains were sequenced from one sample in a study of T cell repertoires in cytomegalovirus infection. TCRdb used MiXCR to reprocess the reads, holding one entry per CDR3 protein. The sample consists of hundreds of thousands of distinct CDR3 sequences, about a third of them appearing once. Sequencing was performed on PBMCs. The receptors stem from a human donor in good health (CMV status not recorded). Some clones in this sample may be carry-over from other donors' samples.

This clonotype occurred a few times. The rearrangement joins TRBV11-2 to TRBJ2-1; weak D call: TRBD2 (5 bases). This CDR3 comprises 14 residues. Trimming left V 5 bases short and J 4 bases short, with 12 bases between. Germline CDR1 and CDR2: SGHAT and FQNNGV. In nucleotides, the CDR3 is TGTGCCAGCAGCCTTGAGGACTCTTACAATGAGCAGTTCTTC. Amino acids: CASSLEDSYNEQFF.

In its sample, this clonotype was seen a few times. The chain links TRBV28 to TRBJ1-2; possible D gene TRBD1, 5 bases. V was pared by 3 bases and J by 6 bases, with 17 bases between. The CDR3 is 15 amino acids. CDR1 is MDHEN, CDR2 SYDVKM, per germline. CDR3 bases: TGTGCCAGCAGTTTCCGTGGCAGGGAATTTAATGGCTACACCTTC. It encodes CASSFRGREFNGYTF.

J is TRBJ2-5 and V is TRBV6-2 or TRBV6-3; D is ambiguous. Germline lookup yields CDR1 MNHEY and CDR2 SVGEGT. The CDR3 covers 14 residues. Trimming removed 2 bases from V and 2 bases from J, with 9 bases in between. The CDR3 DNA reads as TGTGCCAGCAGTTACCTACCAGAGCAAGAGACCCAGTACTTC. Protein: CASSYLPEQETQYF.

CDR3 sequence reads: CASRSRHRGAHYGYTF. CDR3 sequence (DNA): TGTGCCAGCAGGTCCCGTCACAGGGGGGCACACTATGGCTACACCTTC. The V and J genes are TRBV28 and TRBJ1-2, with 8 positions matching TRBD1. The CDR3 length is 16 residues. Germline-derived CDR1 and CDR2 are MDHEN and SYDVKM. Trimming removed 6 bases from V and 3 bases from J; junction bases left unmatched: 12.

Worth noting for this clonotype: One junction end does not reproduce the germline sequence, and a read error may be involved. This chain links TRBV7-3 with TRBJ1-6, with no clear D. Germline values: CDR1 SGHTA, CDR2 FQGTGA. The CDR3 runs to 14 residues. Here the CDR3 reads CASSLTVPNSPLHF. The CDR3 DNA is TGTGCCAGCAGCCTAACAGTACCCAATTCACCCCTCCACTTT.

J is TRBJ2-7 and V is TRBV24-1; D ambiguous. With 4 bases removed from V and 1 base from J, the gap between germline ends came to 4 bases. The CDR3 contains 12 residues. Germline V lookup: CDR1 KGHDR, CDR2 SFDVKD. CDR3 residues: CATSEGSYEQYF. The CDR3 nucleotides read TGTGCCACCAGTGAAGGATCCTACGAGCAGTACTTC.

There are many counts of this clonotype. The V gene is TRBV28, the J gene TRBJ1-5, with D possibly being TRBD1 (5 bases). There are 13 residues in the CDR3. Germline-derived CDR1 and CDR2 are MDHEN and SYDVKM. V was pared by 1 base and J by 5 bases, with 6 bases between. CDR3 amino acids: CASSLLGDQPQHF. The CDR3 DNA sequence: TGTGCCAGCAGTTTATTGGGGGATCAGCCCCAGCATTTT.

This clonotype was seen repeatedly, ten times or more. This sequence joins TRBV7-2 and TRBJ2-2, with 14 nucleotides matching TRBD2. Germline V gives CDR1 SGHTA, CDR2 FQGNSA. V trimming: 5 bases; J trimming: 9 bases; junction bases outside the gene matches: 11. The CDR3 spans 17 residues. The CDR3: CASSQPGLAGGLRELFF. The CDR3 DNA reads TGTGCCAGCAGCCAACCCGGACTAGCGGGAGGATTAAGGGAGCTGTTTTTT.

In its sample, this clonotype was seen many times. The rearrangement joins TRBV27 to TRBJ2-3; TRBD2 matches at 12 bases. The germline gives CDR1 MNHEY, CDR2 SMNVEV (reference sequence). The CDR3 is 15 residues long. The V and J ends lost 5 bases and 4 bases, in that order; junction bases with no gene match: 4. In DNA, the CDR3 is TGTGCCAGCAGTCAACTAGCGGGAGGCGCAGATACGCAGTATTTT. It is translated as CASSQLAGGADTQYF.

The chain links TRBV7-2 to TRBJ2-5; D not certain. Germline V gene data show CDR1 as SGHTA and CDR2 as FQGNSA. The CDR3 runs 15 residues. V was shortened by 0 bases and J by 2 bases, with 10 bases between the two germline ends. CDR3 in amino acids: CASSLAPSKQETQYF. The CDR3 nucleotides read TGTGCCAGCAGCTTAGCGCCTTCCAAGCAAGAGACCCAGTACTTC.

This clonotype has only a few counts. V gene TRBV6-2 or TRBV6-3 combines with J gene TRBJ2-3; D may correspond to TRBD1 or TRBD2 (5 bases each). Germline V lookup: CDR1 MNHEY, CDR2 SVGEGT. This CDR3 contains 14 residues. V was clipped by 2 bases and J by 6 bases, with 12 bases between them. CDR3 residues: CASSYLLGVDTQYF. CDR3 bases: TGTGCCAGCAGTTACCTCCTGGGGGTTGATACGCAGTATTTT.

Only a few counts were recorded for this clonotype. J is TRBJ1-1 and V is TRBV7-9; TRBD1 agrees at 7 bases. The CDR3 sequence is 17 residues long. In germline, CDR1 is SEHNR, CDR2 FQNEAQ (reference sequence). V dropped 0 bases and J dropped 0; count of bases not matched to a gene: 7. The chain's CDR3 is CASSLARDSRLNTEAFF. In nucleotides, the CDR3 is TGTGCCAGCAGCTTAGCTAGGGACAGCCGCTTGAACACTGAAGCTTTCTTT.

This clonotype has just a few counts. The gene calls are TRBV12-3 or TRBV12-4 and TRBJ2-5, with 12 bases lining up with TRBD2. Trimming removed 3 bases from V and 3 bases from J; junction bases left unmatched: 11. The CDR3 runs 18 residues. CDR3 bases: TGTGCCAGCAGTTTTGTCACCTCCTGGACTAGCGGGGAAGAGACCCAGTACTTC. Residues: CASSFVTSWTSGEETQYF.

The chain couples TRBV7-9 to TRBJ2-5, with a possible D match to TRBD1 (6 bases). Trimming removed 5 bases from V and 2 bases from J, with 12 bases in between. CDR1 is SEHNR and CDR2 is FQNEAQ in the germline V gene (reference sequence). The CDR3 consists of 14 residues. DNA of the CDR3: TGTGCCAGCAGCATCGGACAGAAACAAGAGACCCAGTACTTC. Protein sequence: CASSIGQKQETQYF. Combining the CDR3 with reference TRBV7-9 and TRBJ2-5 gives the whole variable domain DTGVSQNPRHKITKRGQNVTFRCDPISEHNRLYWYRQTLGQGPEFLTYFQNEAQLEKSRLLSDRFSAERPKGSFSTLEIQRTEQGDSAMYLCASSIGQKQETQYFGPGTRLLVL.

This clonotype was counted many times. This chain joins TRBV11-3 and TRBJ1-1; TRBD1 agrees at 7 bases. The CDR3 has 13 amino acids. The germline CDR1 and CDR2 sequences are SGHNT and YENEEA. J was trimmed by 4 bases and V by 2 bases; bases with no gene match: 1. CDR3 residues: CASSLRQGTEAFF. The CDR3 region has the DNA TGTGCCAGCAGCTTAAGACAGGGCACTGAAGCTTTCTTT.

The chain has TRBV12-3 or TRBV12-4 and TRBJ2-1; 8 bases map to TRBD2. This CDR3 is 14 amino acids long. V lost 8 bases and J lost 8; bases outside the gene matches: 11. The CDR3 region is CASSGTSQAYEQFF. CDR3 DNA sequence: TGTGCCAGCTCCGGGACTAGTCAAGCCTATGAGCAGTTCTTC.

This clonotype was counted between two and nine times. This chain links TRBV7-2 with TRBJ2-7; D perhaps matches TRBD1 (5 bases). The V end was cut by 6 bases, the J end by 6 bases, with 15 bases between. Germline assignment: CDR1 SGHTA and CDR2 FQGNSA. This CDR3 region has 13 residues. The DNA for the CDR3 is TGTGCCAGCAGTGGGGCCGCCGCGGTCGAGCAGTACTTC. This codes for CASSGAAAVEQYF. Combining the CDR3 with reference TRBV7-2 and TRBJ2-7 gives the whole variable domain GAGVSQSPSNKVTEKGKDVELRCDPISGHTALYWYRQSLGQGLEFLIYFQGNSAPDKSGLPSDRFSAERTGGSVSTLTIQRTQQEDSAVYLCASSGAAAVEQYFGPGTRLTVT.

The chain is built from TRBV5-4 and TRBJ1-2; 8 positions agree with TRBD1. V shed 4 bases, J shed 7 bases, and the junction held 12 bases outside the gene matches. CDR1 and CDR2 from the germline V gene are SGHNT and YYREEE (reference sequence). The CDR3 has 15 residues. CDR3 region: CASSRPQGQVRGYTF. The CDR3 DNA reads as TGTGCCAGCAGCCGCCCCCAGGGACAGGTTCGTGGCTACACCTTC.